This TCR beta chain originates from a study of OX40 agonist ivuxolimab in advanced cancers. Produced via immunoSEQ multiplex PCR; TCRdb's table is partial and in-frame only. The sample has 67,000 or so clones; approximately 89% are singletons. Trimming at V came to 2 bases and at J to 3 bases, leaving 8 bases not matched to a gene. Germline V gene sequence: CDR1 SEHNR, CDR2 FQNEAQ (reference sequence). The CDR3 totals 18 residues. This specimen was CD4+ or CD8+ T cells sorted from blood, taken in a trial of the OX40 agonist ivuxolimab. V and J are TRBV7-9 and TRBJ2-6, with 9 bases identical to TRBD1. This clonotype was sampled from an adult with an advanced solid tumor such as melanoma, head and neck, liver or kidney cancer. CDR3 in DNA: TGTGCCAGCAGCTTAAATGAGAACAGGGGGCTTGGGGCCAACGTCCTGACTTTC. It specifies CASSLNENRGLGANVLTF. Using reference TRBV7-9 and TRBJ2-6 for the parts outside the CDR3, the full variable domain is DTGVSQNPRHKITKRGQNVTFRCDPISEHNRLYWYRQTLGQGPEFLTYFQNEAQLEKSRLLSDRFSAERPKGSFSTLEIQRTEQGDSAMYLCASSLNENRGLGANVLTFGAGSRLTVL.